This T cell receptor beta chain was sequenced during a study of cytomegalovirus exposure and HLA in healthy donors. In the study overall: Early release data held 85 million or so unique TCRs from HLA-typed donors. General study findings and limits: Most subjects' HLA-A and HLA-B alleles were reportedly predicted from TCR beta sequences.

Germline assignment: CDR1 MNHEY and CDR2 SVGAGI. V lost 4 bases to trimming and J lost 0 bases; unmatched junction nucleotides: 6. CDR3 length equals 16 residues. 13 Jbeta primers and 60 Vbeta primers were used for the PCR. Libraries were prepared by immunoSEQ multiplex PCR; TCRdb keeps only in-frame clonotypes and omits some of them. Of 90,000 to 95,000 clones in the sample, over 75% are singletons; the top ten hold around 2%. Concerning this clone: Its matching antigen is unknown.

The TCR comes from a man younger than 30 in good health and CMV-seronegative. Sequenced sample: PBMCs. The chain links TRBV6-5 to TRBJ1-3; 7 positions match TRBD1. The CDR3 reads CASSFSDRSSGNTIYF. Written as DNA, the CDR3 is TGTGCCAGCAGTTTTTCGGACAGGAGCTCTGGAAACACCATATATTTT.